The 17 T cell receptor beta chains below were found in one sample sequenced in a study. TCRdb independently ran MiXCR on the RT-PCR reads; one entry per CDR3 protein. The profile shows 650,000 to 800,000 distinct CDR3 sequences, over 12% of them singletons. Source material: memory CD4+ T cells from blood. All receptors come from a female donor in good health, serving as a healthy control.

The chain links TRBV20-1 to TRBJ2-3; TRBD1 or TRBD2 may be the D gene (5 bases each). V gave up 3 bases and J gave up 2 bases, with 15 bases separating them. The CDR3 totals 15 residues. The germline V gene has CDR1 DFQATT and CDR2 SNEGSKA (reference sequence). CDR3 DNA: TGCAGTGCTAGTCGGGACCCCCGGACCACAGATACGCAGTATTTT. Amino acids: CSASRDPRTTDTQYF.

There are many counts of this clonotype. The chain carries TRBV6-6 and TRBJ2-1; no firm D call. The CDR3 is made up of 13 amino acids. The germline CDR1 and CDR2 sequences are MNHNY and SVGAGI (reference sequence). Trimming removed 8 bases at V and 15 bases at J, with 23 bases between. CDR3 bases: TGTGCCAGCCACCGGTCCCCGGCGGATCAGCCGTTCTTC. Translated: CASHRSPADQPFF.

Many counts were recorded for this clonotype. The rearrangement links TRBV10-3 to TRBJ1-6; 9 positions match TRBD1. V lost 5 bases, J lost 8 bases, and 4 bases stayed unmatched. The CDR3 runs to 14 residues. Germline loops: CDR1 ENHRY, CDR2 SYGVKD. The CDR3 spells CAISYRDRDSPLHF. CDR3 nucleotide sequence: TGTGCCATCAGTTACCGGGACAGGGATTCACCCCTCCACTTT.

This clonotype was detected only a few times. CDR3 sequence reads: CASSSRGTQYF. As DNA, the CDR3 is TGTGCCAGCAGTTCCAGGGGAACCCAGTACTTC. The chain uses TRBV12-3 or TRBV12-4 and TRBJ2-5, with D maybe TRBD1 (6 bases). This CDR3 has 11 residues. The V and J ends lost 4 bases and 8 bases respectively, with 8 bases between them.

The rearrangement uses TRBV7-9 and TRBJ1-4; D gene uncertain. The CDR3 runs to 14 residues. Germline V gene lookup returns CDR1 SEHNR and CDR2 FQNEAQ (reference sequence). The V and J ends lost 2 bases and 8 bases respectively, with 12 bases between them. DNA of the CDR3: TGTGCCAGCAGCTTATGGGGAGAGGACGAAAAACTGTTTTTT. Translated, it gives CASSLWGEDEKLFF.

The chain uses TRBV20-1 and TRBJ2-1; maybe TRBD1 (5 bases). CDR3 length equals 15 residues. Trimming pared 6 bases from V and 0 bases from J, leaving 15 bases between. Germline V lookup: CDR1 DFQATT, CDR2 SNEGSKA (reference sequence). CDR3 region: CSAIPGYHSYNEQFF. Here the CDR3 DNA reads TGCAGTGCCATCCCAGGGTACCACTCCTACAATGAGCAGTTCTTC.

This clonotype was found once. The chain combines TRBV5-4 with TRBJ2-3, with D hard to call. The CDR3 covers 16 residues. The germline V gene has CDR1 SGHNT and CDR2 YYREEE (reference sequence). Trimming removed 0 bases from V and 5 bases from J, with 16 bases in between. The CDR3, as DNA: TGTGCCAGCAGCTTGGGGGTCGGGCCTAAACAAGATACGCAGTATTTT. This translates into CASSLGVGPKQDTQYF.

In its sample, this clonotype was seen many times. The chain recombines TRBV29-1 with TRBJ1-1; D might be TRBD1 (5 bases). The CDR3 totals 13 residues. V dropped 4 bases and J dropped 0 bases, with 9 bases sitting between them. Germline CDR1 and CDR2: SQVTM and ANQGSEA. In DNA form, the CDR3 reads TGCAGCGTTGCAGGGAACATGAACACTGAAGCTTTCTTT. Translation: CSVAGNMNTEAFF.

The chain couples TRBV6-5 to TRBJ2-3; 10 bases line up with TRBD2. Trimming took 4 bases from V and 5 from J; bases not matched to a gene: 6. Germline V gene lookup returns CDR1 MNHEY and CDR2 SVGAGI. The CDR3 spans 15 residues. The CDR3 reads CASSSTRTSGDTQYF. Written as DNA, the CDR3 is TGTGCCAGCAGTTCCACCCGGACTAGCGGAGATACGCAGTATTTT.

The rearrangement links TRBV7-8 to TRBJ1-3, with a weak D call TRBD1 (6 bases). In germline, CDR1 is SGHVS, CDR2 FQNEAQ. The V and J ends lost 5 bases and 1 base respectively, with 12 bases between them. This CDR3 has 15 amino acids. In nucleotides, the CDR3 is TGTGCCAGCAGCGAGAGCACAGGGTCTGGAAACACCATATATTTT. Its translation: CASSESTGSGNTIYF.

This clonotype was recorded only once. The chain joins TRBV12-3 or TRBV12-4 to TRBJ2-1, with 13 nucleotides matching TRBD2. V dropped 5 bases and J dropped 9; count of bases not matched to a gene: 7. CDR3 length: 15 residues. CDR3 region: CASSPGLAGNSEQFF. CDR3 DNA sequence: TGTGCCAGCAGTCCGGGACTAGCGGGGAACAGTGAGCAGTTCTTC.

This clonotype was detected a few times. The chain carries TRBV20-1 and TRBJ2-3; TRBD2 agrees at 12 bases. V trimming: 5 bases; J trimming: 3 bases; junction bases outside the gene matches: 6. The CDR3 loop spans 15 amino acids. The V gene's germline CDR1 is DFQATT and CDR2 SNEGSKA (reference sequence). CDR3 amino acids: CSAPQGLAGTDTQYF. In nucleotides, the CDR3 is TGCAGTGCTCCCCAAGGACTAGCGGGAACAGATACGCAGTATTTT.

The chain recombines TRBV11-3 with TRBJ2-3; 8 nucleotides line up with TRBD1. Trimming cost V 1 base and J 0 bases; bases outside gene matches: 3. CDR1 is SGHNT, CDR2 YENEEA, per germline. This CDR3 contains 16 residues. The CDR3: CASSLGTGTSTDTQYF. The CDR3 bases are TGTGCCAGCAGCTTAGGGACAGGGACTAGCACAGATACGCAGTATTTT.

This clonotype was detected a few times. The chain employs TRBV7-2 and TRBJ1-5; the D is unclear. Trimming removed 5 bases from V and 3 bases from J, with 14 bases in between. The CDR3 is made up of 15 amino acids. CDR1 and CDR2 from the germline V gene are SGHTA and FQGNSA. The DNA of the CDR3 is TGTGCCAGCAGCGCAAGCGGCCAATACAATCAGCCCCAGCATTTT. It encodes CASSASGQYNQPQHF.

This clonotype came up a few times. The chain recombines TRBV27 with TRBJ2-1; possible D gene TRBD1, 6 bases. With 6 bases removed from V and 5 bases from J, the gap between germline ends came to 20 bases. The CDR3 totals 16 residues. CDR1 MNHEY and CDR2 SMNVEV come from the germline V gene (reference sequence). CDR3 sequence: CASSPQGQLKNNEQFF. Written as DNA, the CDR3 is TGTGCCAGCAGCCCCCAAGGACAGCTCAAAAACAATGAGCAGTTCTTC.

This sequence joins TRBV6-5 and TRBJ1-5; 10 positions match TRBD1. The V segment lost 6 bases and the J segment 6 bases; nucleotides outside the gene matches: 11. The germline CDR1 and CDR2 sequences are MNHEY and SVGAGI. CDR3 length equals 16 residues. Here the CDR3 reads CASSPDRGRTFQPQHF. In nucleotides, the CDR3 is TGTGCCAGCAGCCCTGACAGGGGGCGAACTTTTCAGCCCCAGCATTTT.

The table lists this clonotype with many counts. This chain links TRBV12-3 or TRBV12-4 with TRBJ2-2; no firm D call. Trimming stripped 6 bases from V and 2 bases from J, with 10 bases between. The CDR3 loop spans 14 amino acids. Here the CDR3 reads CASSLNTNTGELFF. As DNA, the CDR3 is TGTGCCAGCAGCCTAAACACCAACACCGGGGAGCTGTTTTTT.